Below are 25 T cell receptor beta chains sequenced from a single sample in a study of T cell responses to AZD1222 COVID-19 vaccine. Profiling relied on immunoSEQ multiplex PCR, and the TCRdb table lists in-frame clones only, not all of them. The table lists roughly 50,000 clones, 65% to 90% of them singletons. Material: peripheral blood, obtained 28 days after the second AZD1222 dose. These receptors originate from an adult who received the AZD1222 COVID-19 vaccine.

The rearrangement joins TRBV29-1 to TRBJ1-1, with a tentative D call TRBD1 (6 bases). CDR1 and CDR2 from the germline V gene are SQVTM and ANQGSEA. This CDR3 spans 16 amino acids. The ends were cut back, 8 bases at V and 0 bases at J, with 22 bases in the middle. The DNA of the CDR3 is TGCAGCACCTCACCCCCGACAGGTACGATGAACACTGAAGCTTTCTTT. It translates to CSTSPPTGTMNTEAFF.

The gene calls are TRBV6-1 and TRBJ1-2, with D tentatively TRBD1 (5 bases). The CDR3 is 17 amino acids. Germline V CDR1 and CDR2: MNHNS, SASEGT. V lost 1 base and J lost 6, with 21 bases in between. The CDR3: CASSEGGFGLGQDGYTF. As DNA, the CDR3 is TGTGCCAGCAGTGAAGGGGGGTTTGGTTTGGGGCAGGATGGCTACACCTTC.

The chain combines TRBV2 with TRBJ2-1; 9 positions match TRBD2. The ends lost 0 bases at V and 6 bases at J; junction bases unmatched: 9. CDR3 length: 17 amino acids. Germline assignment: CDR1 SNHLY and CDR2 FYNNEI. The CDR3: CASSEAQSSGMGNEQFF. The DNA of the CDR3 is TGTGCCAGCAGTGAAGCGCAATCTAGCGGGATGGGCAATGAGCAGTTCTTC.

This chain uses TRBV10-1 with TRBJ2-3, with D perhaps being TRBD1 or TRBD2 (5 bases each). V lost 4 bases and J lost 0, with 8 bases in between. This CDR3 contains 14 residues. Germline V gives CDR1 WNHNN, CDR2 SYGVQD (reference sequence). CDR3 protein: CASSGDGSTDTQYF. CDR3 DNA: TGCGCCAGCAGTGGGGACGGAAGCACAGATACGCAGTATTTT.

This clone was seen only a few times. This chain links TRBV27 with TRBJ2-3; D is ambiguous. This CDR3 is built from 14 residues. Per the germline V gene, CDR1 is MNHEY and CDR2 is SMNVEV (reference sequence). Between the trimmed V and J ends, which lost 5 bases and 2 bases, there was a span of 11 bases. CDR3: CASSPNRITDTQYF. Written as DNA, the CDR3 is TGTGCCAGCAGTCCTAACAGAATCACAGATACGCAGTATTTT.

A few counts support this clone. The chain links TRBV27 to TRBJ2-1; 12 nucleotides align to TRBD1. Germline CDR1 MNHEY, CDR2 SMNVEV (reference sequence). After removal of 8 bases from V and 4 bases from J, the junction contained 3 bases not matched to a gene. CDR3 length: 14 amino acids. The CDR3 DNA is TGTGCCAGCTGGGGACAGGGGGCGTACAATGAGCAGTTCTTC. Translated: CASWGQGAYNEQFF.

The V gene is TRBV11-3, the J gene TRBJ2-2; 9 nucleotides match TRBD1. The junction had 11 bases not matched to a gene; V was cut back by 8 bases and J by 7 bases. Germline V gives CDR1 SGHNT, CDR2 YENEEA. CDR3 length: 15 amino acids. This CDR3 is CASAGTGSAGGELFF. The CDR3 DNA sequence: TGTGCCAGCGCCGGGACAGGGTCGGCCGGCGGGGAGCTGTTTTTT.

About this clone: Compared with germline, one end of the junction differs, possibly owing to a read error. The chain joins TRBV29-1 to TRBJ2-3; D may be TRBD2 (5 bases). This CDR3 has 13 amino acids. Looked up from germline, CDR1 is SQVTM and CDR2 is ANQGSEA. The CDR3 DNA reads TGCAGCTTTGAAGAGGGCCGAGAGGATACGCAGTATTTT. This translates into CSFEEGREDTQYF.

The J gene is TRBJ2-3, the V gene TRBV7-9; possibly TRBD2 for D (5 bases). V was cut by 4 bases and J by 3 bases, with 17 bases left in between. CDR1 and CDR2 (germline): SEHNR, FQNEAQ (reference sequence). The CDR3 contains 16 residues. The CDR3 reads CASSSLLTGITDTQYF. The CDR3 bases are TGTGCCAGCAGCTCCCTCCTTACGGGAATTACAGATACGCAGTATTTT.

V usage is TRBV6-5 and J usage is TRBJ2-6; no clear D gene. V was shortened by 7 bases and J by 0 bases, with 4 bases between the two germline ends. Germline loops: CDR1 MNHEY, CDR2 SVGAGI. This CDR3 is built from 13 residues. For the CDR3, the DNA is TGTGCCAGCAAGGGCTCTGGGGCCAACGTCCTGACTTTC. Its translation is CASKGSGANVLTF.

The J gene is TRBJ1-2, the V gene TRBV14; D not resolved. Germline CDR1 is SGHDN and CDR2 is FVKESK. V was cut by 0 bases and J by 8 bases, with 10 bases left in between. This CDR3 comprises 13 residues. The CDR3 spells CASSQDRLRGYTF. The CDR3 DNA follows: TGTGCCAGCAGCCAAGATCGTCTGAGGGGCTACACCTTC.

The chain has TRBV24-1 and TRBJ2-1; D call uncertain. This CDR3 contains 16 residues. Germline CDR1 KGHDR, CDR2 SFDVKD. Between the trimmed V and J ends, which lost 1 base and 0 bases, there was a span of 9 bases. The CDR3 protein is CATSDFPGSSYNEQFF. For the CDR3, the DNA is TGTGCCACCAGTGATTTCCCGGGCAGCTCCTACAATGAGCAGTTCTTC.

The CDR3 spells CASLGGTGANVLTF. The CDR3 DNA sequence: TGTGCCAGCTTGGGGGGCACTGGGGCCAACGTCCTGACTTTC. V and J are TRBV28 and TRBJ2-6; D tentatively fits TRBD1 or TRBD2 (6 bases each). The CDR3 runs to 14 residues. V was pared by 8 bases and J by 2 bases, with 10 bases between. In germline, CDR1 is MDHEN, CDR2 SYDVKM.

This sequence joins TRBV10-1 and TRBJ2-3; 12 bases align to TRBD2. CDR3 length: 15 residues. The ends lost 5 bases at V and 6 bases at J; junction bases unmatched: 6. CDR1 and CDR2 from the germline V gene are WNHNN and SYGVQD (reference sequence). CDR3 region: CASSKLAGGRDTQYF. CDR3 nucleotide sequence: TGCGCCAGCAGTAAGCTAGCGGGAGGGCGGGATACGCAGTATTTT.

This clone was seen a few times. V is TRBV28 and J is TRBJ1-5; a possible D gene is TRBD1 (5 bases). The CDR3 loop spans 15 amino acids. Trimming stripped 5 bases from V and 1 base from J, with 12 bases between. The V gene's germline CDR1 is MDHEN and CDR2 SYDVKM. CDR3 bases: TGTGCCAGCAGTGCCCCGGACACGAGCAATCAGCCCCAGCATTTT. It translates to CASSAPDTSNQPQHF.

The rearrangement uses TRBV7-2 and TRBJ2-7, with D uncertain. The V and J ends lost 5 bases and 6 bases respectively, with 20 bases between them. CDR1 SGHTA and CDR2 FQGNSA come from the germline V gene. The CDR3 extends over 15 amino acids. CDR3 bases: TGTGCCAGCAGCACGCCGGACGGGTCCTTCCGCGAGCAGTACTTC. Translating gives CASSTPDGSFREQYF.

This sequence joins TRBV19 and TRBJ1-2, with D unclear. CDR1 LNHDA and CDR2 SQIVND come from the germline V gene (reference sequence). There are 14 residues in the CDR3. The V end was cut by 3 bases, the J end by 5 bases, with 13 bases between. The CDR3 here is CASSIRPHNYGYTF. CDR3 bases: TGTGCCAGTAGTATCCGCCCTCATAATTATGGCTACACCTTC.

The V call is TRBV7-9, the J call TRBJ1-6, with a possible D match to TRBD1 (5 bases). Germline CDR1 is SEHNR and CDR2 is FQNEAQ (reference sequence). CDR3 size: 14 residues. Trimming took off 5 bases at V and 11 bases at J, with 16 bases between the two ends. CDR3 sequence: CASSPTGGMTPLHF. CDR3 bases: TGTGCCAGCAGCCCAACCGGGGGGATGACACCCCTCCACTTT.

The genes are TRBV7-3 and TRBJ2-1, with a tentative D call TRBD2 (5 bases). This CDR3 contains 14 residues. Trimming left V 1 base short and J 5 bases short, with 9 bases between. Per germline, CDR1 SGHTA and CDR2 FQGTGA. CDR3 region: CASSLNGLHNEQFF. CDR3 nucleotide sequence: TGTGCCAGCAGCTTAAACGGACTCCACAATGAGCAGTTCTTC.

This chain connects TRBV2 to TRBJ2-7; 8 nucleotides line up with TRBD2. This CDR3 spans 16 amino acids. Trimming cost V 4 bases and J 3 bases; bases outside gene matches: 11. Germline CDR1 SNHLY, CDR2 FYNNEI. DNA of the CDR3: TGTGCCAGCAGTGTGACTGCTGCGGGAGGTTTCTACGAGCAGTACTTC. Translated, it gives CASSVTAAGGFYEQYF.

The chain couples TRBV6-2 or TRBV6-3 to TRBJ2-3; D remains ambiguous. The CDR3 covers 11 residues. The germline gives CDR1 MNHEY, CDR2 SVGEGT. The germline V and J ends were trimmed by 6 bases and 1 base, with 2 bases remaining between them. The CDR3 region is CASSRTDTQYF. The CDR3 nucleotides are TGTGCCAGCAGCCGCACAGATACGCAGTATTTT.

V gene TRBV4-2 combines with J gene TRBJ1-1; no reliable D call. There are 14 residues in the CDR3. V was cut by 4 bases and J by 1 base, with 10 bases left in between. Germline CDR1 reads LGHNA; CDR2 reads YNFKEQ. The CDR3 loop reads CASSLMAANTEAFF. The CDR3 DNA reads TGTGCCAGCAGCCTAATGGCAGCGAACACTGAAGCTTTCTTT.

The gene calls are TRBV11-3 and TRBJ2-2, with D tentatively TRBD2 (6 bases). This CDR3 contains 17 residues. CDR1 and CDR2 from the germline V gene are SGHNT and YENEEA. V was pared by 5 bases and J by 4 bases, with 20 bases between. The chain's CDR3 is CASSPGTDAGSTGELFF. The CDR3 coding sequence is TGTGCCAGCAGCCCGGGGACTGACGCAGGGAGCACCGGGGAGCTGTTTTTT.

V usage is TRBV7-2 and J usage is TRBJ2-1, with D possibly being TRBD2 (6 bases). The CDR3 covers 14 residues. V lost 5 bases and J lost 4, with 12 bases in between. Germline values: CDR1 SGHTA, CDR2 FQGNSA. The CDR3 DNA is TGTGCCAGCAGCCAACCGGGACTTTACAATGAGCAGTTCTTC. It specifies CASSQPGLYNEQFF.

The chain combines TRBV10-3 with TRBJ2-7; D not certain. The germline V gene encodes CDR1 ENHRY and CDR2 SYGVKD. The V end lost 3 bases, the J end lost 7 bases, and 16 bases lay between the germline ends. The CDR3 has 14 residues. The CDR3 protein is CAISEDGLGGEQYF. The DNA of the CDR3 is TGTGCCATCAGTGAAGATGGGCTGGGTGGAGAGCAGTACTTC.